What follows are 8 T cell receptor beta chains derived from one specimen sequenced in a study of identical twins. TCRdb re-called the 5' RACE reads with MiXCR, one entry per CDR3 protein. The sample lists 600,000 to 850,000 distinct CDR3 sequences, around a sixth occurring once. These data were also reused for a study on T cells expressing NK-cell markers.

Source material: PBMCs. These receptors all stem from a woman in her late teens or twenties in good health.

The rearrangement uses TRBV7-9 and TRBJ2-7, with D possibly being TRBD2 (6 bases). CDR1 is SEHNR and CDR2 is FQNEAQ in the germline V gene (reference sequence). Trimming stripped 8 bases from V and 4 bases from J, with 12 bases between. CDR3 length equals 12 residues. CDR3: CASSASEYEQYF. The DNA for the CDR3 is TGTGCCAGCTCGGCTAGCGAGTACGAGCAGTACTTC.

This clonotype was counted between two and nine times. The chain has TRBV2 and TRBJ1-2, with 10 bases fitting TRBD1. With V trimmed by 6 bases and J by 6 bases, 10 bases remained unmatched. From germline, CDR1 is SNHLY and CDR2 FYNNEI. CDR3 length equals 15 residues. This chain's CDR3 is CASRARGQGSNGYTF. CDR3 in DNA: TGTGCCAGCAGAGCCAGGGGACAGGGGTCTAATGGCTACACCTTC.

The chain combines TRBV7-8 with TRBJ1-5; D unresolved. The CDR3 has 15 amino acids. Germline-derived CDR1 and CDR2 are SGHVS and FQNEAQ. V dropped 5 bases and J dropped 1 base, with 12 bases sitting between them. DNA of the CDR3: TGTGCCAGCAGCCTCTTGTGGGGAAGCAATCAGCCCCAGCATTTT. This gives the protein CASSLLWGSNQPQHF.

This CDR3 reads CASSDLLARDEQFF. The CDR3, as DNA: TGTGCCAGCAGTGATTTGCTAGCCCGGGATGAGCAGTTCTTC. The V gene is TRBV6-1, the J gene TRBJ2-1; tentative D call: TRBD2 (5 bases). Trimming stripped 3 bases from V and 8 bases from J, with 14 bases between. Germline V lookup: CDR1 MNHNS, CDR2 SASEGT. There are 14 residues in the CDR3.

This clonotype has just a few counts. The chain employs TRBV12-3 or TRBV12-4 and TRBJ2-7, with TRBD2 as a possible D gene (6 bases). The CDR3 has 13 residues. V was shortened by 1 base and J by 6 bases, with 10 bases between the two germline ends. The CDR3 DNA follows: TGTGCCAGCAGTTTAGAGGAGGGTAGCGAGCAGTACTTC. Residues: CASSLEEGSEQYF.

This clonotype was observed a handful of times. The V and J genes are TRBV29-1 and TRBJ1-3; D is perhaps TRBD1 (5 bases). Trimming removed 6 bases from V and 4 bases from J, with 16 bases in between. The CDR3 length is 14 residues. CDR1 is SQVTM and CDR2 is ANQGSEA in the germline V gene. The CDR3 DNA is TGCAGCGTGGTGGCGAATTGGGGCGGAAACACCATATATTTT. Amino acid sequence: CSVVANWGGNTIYF.

This clonotype was seen many times. This chain uses TRBV7-3 with TRBJ2-3; D not resolved. This CDR3 region has 14 residues. The V end lost 2 bases, the J end lost 0 bases, and 6 bases lay between the germline ends. The germline gives CDR1 SGHTA, CDR2 FQGTGA. The CDR3 DNA reads TGTGCCAGCAGCTTATACCCGAGCACAGATACGCAGTATTTT. The encoded protein is CASSLYPSTDTQYF.

The rearrangement uses TRBV7-8 and TRBJ2-1; the match to TRBD2 covers 12 bases. Trimming took 5 bases from V and 3 from J; bases not matched to a gene: 2. CDR1 and CDR2 from the germline V gene are SGHVS and FQNEAQ. The CDR3 covers 15 residues. The chain's CDR3 is CASSKLAGGYNEQFF. CDR3 coding DNA: TGTGCCAGCAGCAAACTAGCGGGGGGCTACAATGAGCAGTTCTTC.